Shown below are 22 T cell receptor beta chains from a single sample sequenced in a study of response to subunit inactivated influenza vaccine (dated by TCRdb to 2016 to 2018). Libraries came from RT-PCR. The sample was run on an Illumina HiSeq 2500. Through fastp at Q25 and MiXCR, TCRdb rebuilt clones from the public reads, retaining in-frame beta chains. Rows matching on CDR3 protein sequence are summarized as one entry with the most common DNA and genes. Within this sample are almost 250,000 distinct CDR3 sequences, with 9% to 15% of them counted one time only. The ten largest clones represent 7.8% of the sample. The input for sequencing was non-naive T cells sorted from PBMCs, taken 14 to 15 days before vaccination. This sample's cell subset or site label indicates: memory T cell fraction. Every receptor here comes from a man aged 45-65 years who received an inactivated influenza vaccine. Donor details come from another sample of the same person, matched by shared clones.

This clonotype was recorded many times. The J gene is TRBJ1-1, the V gene TRBV5-1; TRBD1 aligns across 7 bases. V was pared by 3 bases and J by 1 base, with 3 bases of the junction left unmatched. The V gene's germline CDR1 is SGHRS and CDR2 YFSETQ. The CDR3 has 14 residues. Written as DNA, the CDR3 is TGCGCCAGCAGCTCACCAGGGGGGAACACTGAAGCTTTCTTT. Protein sequence: CASSSPGGNTEAFF. The whole variable domain, remainder taken from reference TRBV5-1 and TRBJ1-1, is KAGVTQTPRYLIKTRGQQVTLSCSPISGHRSVSWYQQTPGQGLQFLFEYFSETQRNKGNFPGRFSGRQFSNSRSEMNVSTLELGDSALYLCASSSPGGNTEAFFGQGTRLTVV.

This clonotype showed up many times. The rearrangement joins TRBV29-1 to TRBJ2-7; 9 positions agree with TRBD2. CDR3 length equals 15 residues. Losses at the gene ends were 7 bases for V and 2 bases for J; bases not matched to a gene: 12. Germline-derived CDR1 and CDR2 are SQVTM and ANQGSEA. CDR3 region: CSAAGGTSSPYEQYF. The CDR3 bases are TGCAGCGCCGCAGGAGGGACTAGCAGCCCCTACGAGCAGTACTTC.

V is TRBV29-1 and J is TRBJ2-7, with D unresolved. Trimming removed 5 bases at V and 2 bases at J, with 13 bases between. The length of the CDR3 is 13 residues. The germline CDR1 and CDR2 sequences are SQVTM and ANQGSEA. The DNA of the CDR3 is TGCAGCGTTCTGTACGACCGAACCTACGAGCAGTACTTC. Protein sequence: CSVLYDRTYEQYF.

This clonotype was seen a handful of times. The V call is TRBV6-1, the J call TRBJ2-1; 9 bases are a match to TRBD1. Germline V gene lookup returns CDR1 MNHNS and CDR2 SASEGT. Trimming removed 9 bases from V and 5 bases from J; junction bases left unmatched: 11. The CDR3 sequence is 15 residues long. The chain's CDR3 is CASRRTGGLDNEQFF. The CDR3 DNA reads as TGTGCCAGTAGACGAACAGGGGGCTTGGACAATGAGCAGTTCTTC.

The gene calls are TRBV28 and TRBJ1-5; D gene ambiguous. V dropped 8 bases and J dropped 4 bases, with 6 bases sitting between them. The CDR3 has 11 amino acids. The germline CDR1 and CDR2 sequences are MDHEN and SYDVKM. The CDR3 region has the DNA TGTGCCAGCCGTACGAATCAGCCCCAGCATTTT. Its protein is CASRTNQPQHF.

This clonotype was counted ten times or more. CDR3: CATSRDGGVDEQYF. CDR3 sequence (DNA): TGTGCCACCAGCAGAGATGGGGGAGTGGACGAGCAGTACTTC. The V gene is TRBV15, the J gene TRBJ2-7; D is tentatively TRBD1 or TRBD2 (5 bases each). The CDR3 is 14 residues long. Trimming removed 0 bases from V and 5 bases from J, with 11 bases in between. Germline V gene sequence: CDR1 LNHNV, CDR2 YYDKDF (reference sequence).

This sequence joins TRBV7-8 and TRBJ2-1; 11 bases map to TRBD2. Trimming took 5 bases from V and 8 from J; bases not matched to a gene: 5. The CDR3 has 14 residues. Germline V gene lookup returns CDR1 SGHVS and CDR2 FQNEAQ. The CDR3 reads CASSISGRGDEQFF. The CDR3 nucleotides are TGTGCCAGCAGCATTAGCGGGAGGGGTGATGAGCAGTTCTTC.

This clonotype has only a few counts. This chain links TRBV24-1 with TRBJ2-3, with TRBD1 identical over 10 bases. Losses at the gene ends were 7 bases for V and 3 bases for J; bases not matched to a gene: 0. The CDR3 runs to 13 residues. CDR1 KGHDR and CDR2 SFDVKD come from the germline V gene. This CDR3 is CATRDRGTDTQYF. The CDR3 nucleotides read TGTGCCACCAGGGACAGGGGGACAGATACGCAGTATTTT.

This rearrangement joins TRBV9 to TRBJ2-3, with 9 bases identical to TRBD1. CDR3 length: 16 amino acids. Germline loops: CDR1 SGDLS, CDR2 YYNGEE. After removal of 0 bases from V and 6 bases from J, the junction contained 8 bases not matched to a gene. CDR3 loop: CASSVGLQGAGDTQYF. CDR3 sequence (DNA): TGTGCCAGCAGCGTAGGTTTACAGGGGGCAGGGGATACGCAGTATTTT.

This clonotype was counted a few times. The chain has TRBV20-1 and TRBJ2-7, with D perhaps given as TRBD1 or TRBD2 (7 bases each). The CDR3 length is 13 residues. Germline lookup yields CDR1 DFQATT and CDR2 SNEGSKA (reference sequence). V was clipped by 6 bases and J by 3 bases, with 15 bases between them. CDR3 amino acids: CSAGGGFGYEQYF. The CDR3 DNA reads as TGCAGTGCGGGAGGGGGCTTCGGCTACGAGCAGTACTTC.

This clonotype came up a few times. The rearrangement joins TRBV7-2 to TRBJ2-7, with D possibly TRBD2 on 6 matching bases. Germline loops: CDR1 SGHTA, CDR2 FQGNSA. This CDR3 is 15 amino acids long. Trimming shortened V by 2 bases and J by 5 bases, and 16 bases separated the two germline ends. The CDR3 DNA follows: TGTGCCAGCAGCTTAACGAGGGCTCCGGGGGACGAGCAGTACTTC. Its protein is CASSLTRAPGDEQYF.

Only a few counts were recorded for this clonotype. A read error may produce the germline difference seen at one junction end. The chain has TRBV6-2 or TRBV6-3 and TRBJ1-1; no reliable D call. The germline gives CDR1 MNHEY, CDR2 SVGEGT. This CDR3 is 13 amino acids long. CDR3 in amino acids: CASSRRVNNEAFF. The CDR3 DNA reads TGTGCCAGCAGCAGAAGGGTGAACAATGAAGCTTTCTTT.

CDR3 amino acids: CASSLVAGLGGYTF. The CDR3 DNA is TGTGCCAGCAGCTTGGTTGCAGGATTGGGTGGCTACACCTTC. This chain links TRBV5-4 with TRBJ1-2; no definite D call. The germline V gene encodes CDR1 SGHNT and CDR2 YYREEE (reference sequence). Trimming cost V 0 bases and J 7 bases, with 13 bases left between them. This CDR3 has 14 residues.

This clonotype was detected only a few times. This sequence joins TRBV28 and TRBJ1-4, with no clear D. The CDR3 has 16 amino acids. Per germline, CDR1 MDHEN and CDR2 SYDVKM. V was clipped by 2 bases and J by 0 bases, with 10 bases between them. This CDR3 reads CASSLNGPSTNEKLFF. CDR3 nucleotides: TGTGCCAGCAGTTTAAACGGGCCCTCAACTAATGAAAAACTGTTTTTT.

The chain carries TRBV30 and TRBJ2-7; D is uncertain. Germline V gene lookup returns CDR1 GTSNPN and CDR2 SVGIG (reference sequence). V was cut by 4 bases and J by 1 base, with 8 bases left in between. This CDR3 region has 12 residues. DNA of the CDR3: TGTGCCTGGACCTCTAATTCCTACGAGCAGTACTTC. Translated, it gives CAWTSNSYEQYF.

Many counts were recorded for this clonotype. The V call is TRBV9, the J call TRBJ1-3; D call uncertain. The V end was cut by 0 bases, the J end by 2 bases, with 9 bases between. The germline gives CDR1 SGDLS, CDR2 YYNGEE. The CDR3 has 15 residues. CDR3 nucleotide sequence: TGTGCCAGCAGCGTAGAAACCGCGCCTGGAAACACCATATATTTT. Translating it yields CASSVETAPGNTIYF.

In its sample, this clonotype was seen many times. The gene calls are TRBV7-9 and TRBJ2-5, with D possibly matching TRBD2 (5 bases). V dropped 7 bases and J dropped 0 bases, with 15 bases sitting between them. CDR1 SEHNR and CDR2 FQNEAQ come from the germline V gene (reference sequence). The CDR3 extends over 15 amino acids. The CDR3 DNA reads TGTGCCAGCACCAAGGGTGACGGGAACCAAGAGACCCAGTACTTC. Translated: CASTKGDGNQETQYF.

This clonotype was observed many times. The gene calls are TRBV7-9 and TRBJ2-2; a possible D gene is TRBD2 (6 bases). Trimming stripped 2 bases from V and 6 bases from J, with 10 bases between. The CDR3 runs 14 residues. The germline V gene encodes CDR1 SEHNR and CDR2 FQNEAQ (reference sequence). The CDR3 DNA reads TGTGCCAGCAGCTTATCGGGGGACGCCGGGGAGCTGTTTTTT. Its protein is CASSLSGDAGELFF. Complete variable domain (other parts from reference TRBV7-9 and TRBJ2-2): DTGVSQNPRHKITKRGQNVTFRCDPISEHNRLYWYRQTLGQGPEFLTYFQNEAQLEKSRLLSDRFSAERPKGSFSTLEIQRTEQGDSAMYLCASSLSGDAGELFFGEGSRLTVL.

The genes are TRBV5-1 and TRBJ2-3; 12 bases are a match to TRBD2. CDR1 SGHRS and CDR2 YFSETQ come from the germline V gene. The V gene end was trimmed by 0 bases and the J gene end by 3 bases; junction bases not matched to a gene: 5. CDR3 size: 17 residues. The CDR3 DNA reads as TGCGCCAGCAGCTTGGTCCCTAGCGGGGGGGCAACAGATACGCAGTATTTT. Amino acids: CASSLVPSGGATDTQYF.

This clonotype appeared a few times. The chain links TRBV4-1 to TRBJ2-7; 9 bases agree with TRBD1. The CDR3 consists of 15 residues. V was pared by 3 bases and J by 5 bases, with 8 bases of the junction left unmatched. Germline assignment: CDR1 MGHRA and CDR2 YSYEKL. The chain's CDR3 is CASSHGQGTADEQYF. In DNA form, the CDR3 reads TGCGCCAGCAGCCACGGACAGGGGACAGCGGACGAGCAGTACTTC.

Ten or more counts support this clonotype. This chain uses TRBV12-3 or TRBV12-4 with TRBJ2-1; the match to TRBD2 covers 13 bases. The CDR3 runs 17 residues. The trim removed 5 bases at V and 7 bases at J, leaving 11 bases unmatched. CDR3 sequence (DNA): TGTGCCAGCAGTCGACCCTGGACTAGCGGGAGTAGTAATGAGCAGTTCTTC. Protein sequence: CASSRPWTSGSSNEQFF.

Ten or more counts support this clonotype. The chain has TRBV20-1 and TRBJ2-2, with D hard to call. V was trimmed by 3 bases and J by 1 base, leaving 12 bases between them. This CDR3 is 15 amino acids long. From germline, CDR1 is DFQATT and CDR2 SNEGSKA (reference sequence). CDR3: CSARGRWGNTGELFF. CDR3 sequence (DNA): TGCAGTGCTAGGGGTCGATGGGGGAACACCGGGGAGCTGTTTTTT.